Detailed here is one T cell receptor (beta chain). Cohort allocation depended upon clinical history that participants reported. Repertoires were generated with immunoSEQ multiplex PCR, while TCRdb's copy carries only in-frame clones and drops some. The sample yields around 180,000 clones, roughly 87% seen once. Germline CDR1 and CDR2: MNHEY and SMNVEV (reference sequence). The CDR3 is 15 residues long. Trimming pared 6 bases from V and 5 bases from J, leaving 19 bases between. The record originates from a study of blood T cell repertoires in COVID-19. Study-level background: Acute and convalescent COVID-19 specimens originated in the United States, Italy and Spain.

The J gene is TRBJ2-5, the V gene TRBV27; tentative D call: TRBD1 (5 bases). This clonotype originated in a woman in her forties with acute COVID-19. Input material: PBMCs or T cells enriched from blood (not recorded which). As DNA, the CDR3 is TGTGCCAGCAGCCCCTGGGGCAGGGCCGCGGAGACCCAGTACTTC. It yields the protein CASSPWGRAAETQYF.